This T cell receptor (beta chain) stems from a study of shared clonotypes between healthy human individuals. The V gene's germline CDR1 is GTSNPN and CDR2 SVGIG (reference sequence). The CDR3 contains 14 residues. The data were produced by immunoSEQ multiplex PCR, yet TCRdb's version contains in-frame clones alone and is incomplete. The sample comprises 2 million to 3 million clones, 93% of which are singletons, and 0.36% rests with the top ten. The rearrangement links TRBV30 to TRBJ2-5; possibly TRBD2 for D (5 bases). The DNA end lines up better with TRBJ2-7; the J call may be wrong. Material: naive CD4+ T cells from PBMCs. Subset: CD45RA+ positively selected. This TCR derives from a man between 18 and 29 years old in good health. Some clones in this sample may be carry-over from other donors' samples. As DNA, the CDR3 is TGTGCCTGGAGTGTACCGGGCGGGCTCTACGAGCAGTACTTC. It codes for CAWSVPGGLYEQYF.